These 27 T cell receptor beta chains share one sample of origin, sequenced in a study of tumor-infiltrating lymphocytes in glioblastoma multiforme. TCR beta libraries were built from RNA through three nested multiplex PCR rounds using modified ARM-PCR. TCRdb re-called the multiplex PCR reads through MiXCR, storing one row per CDR3 protein. The sample shows 25,000 to 40,000 distinct CDR3 sequences, roughly two thirds of them seen only once. Material for sequencing was brain tumor tissue. These receptors were obtained from a male donor with glioblastoma.

This chain joins TRBV20-1 and TRBJ2-5; 13 bases map to TRBD2. This CDR3 is 16 amino acids long. The V segment lost 7 bases and the J segment 2 bases; nucleotides outside the gene matches: 10. Germline V gene data show CDR1 as DFQATT and CDR2 as SNEGSKA (reference sequence). As DNA, the CDR3 is TGCAGTGTTAGTGACAAACTAGCGGGAGGGCAAGAGACCCAGTACTTC. Translated, it gives CSVSDKLAGGQETQYF.

This clonotype showed up many times. The chain has TRBV20-1 and TRBJ2-1; 13 positions match TRBD2. CDR1 DFQATT and CDR2 SNEGSKA come from the germline V gene (reference sequence). The trim removed 0 bases at V and 6 bases at J, leaving 8 bases unmatched. The CDR3 totals 17 residues. CDR3 nucleotides: TGCAGTGCTAGAGATTTTCGGGGGACTAGCGGGATCAATGAGCAGTTCTTC. This codes for CSARDFRGTSGINEQFF.

For this clonotype: Sequence at one end of the junction differs from germline and may be a read error. The chain joins TRBV6-5 to TRBJ1-5; 9 bases are shared with TRBD1. CDR1 MNHEY and CDR2 SVGAGI come from the germline V gene. This CDR3 is built from 14 residues. The CDR3 reads CASSRDRGEQPRHF. The CDR3 bases are TGTGCCAGCAGCCGAGACAGGGGGGAACAGCCCCGGCATTTT.

This chain joins TRBV20-1 and TRBJ2-7, with D perhaps matching TRBD1 (5 bases). Trimming took 2 bases from V and 10 from J, leaving 27 bases between them. Germline-derived CDR1 and CDR2 are DFQATT and SNEGSKA (reference sequence). The CDR3 has 16 amino acids. CDR3 residues: CSARLKQGALLGEQYF. The CDR3 DNA sequence: TGCAGTGCTAGATTGAAACAAGGGGCTTTGCTGGGCGAACAGTACTTC.

In this sample, this clonotype turned up many times. This chain uses TRBV7-9 with TRBJ2-5, with TRBD2 matching over 12 bases. Germline-derived CDR1 and CDR2 are SEHNR and FQNEAQ (reference sequence). CDR3 length: 16 residues. After removal of 5 bases from V and 4 bases from J, the junction contained 8 bases not matched to a gene. The CDR3 loop is CASSILAGGPGETQYF. In nucleotides, the CDR3 is TGTGCCAGCAGCATACTAGCGGGAGGCCCGGGAGAGACCCAGTACTTC.

Comments on this clonotype: This CDR3 fails to terminate in the conserved phenylalanine or tryptophan, so it likely reflects a read error. The chain joins TRBV5-4 to TRBJ2-3; D is possibly TRBD2 (6 bases). CDR3 length: 16 amino acids. The germline CDR1 and CDR2 sequences are SGHNT and YYREEE (reference sequence). V shed 7 bases and J shed 2 bases, with 20 bases lying between them. The DNA of the CDR3 is TGTGCCAGCGGCGTGGGGTTAGCGGCGAACACAGATACGCAGTATTTG. Translation gives CASGVGLAANTDTQYL.

Comments on this clonotype: Since a much larger clone is just one base distant, this may be a read error. The chain combines TRBV7-8 with TRBJ2-5; D remains ambiguous. The CDR3 length is 14 residues. Trimming cost V 4 bases and J 4 bases, with 13 bases left between them. Germline V gene data show CDR1 as SGHVS and CDR2 as FQNEAQ. CDR3 coding DNA: TGTGCCAGCAGCTCCACCCTCGTCGCAGAGACCCAGTACTTC. Its protein is CASSSTLVAETQYF.

On this clonotype: Just one base apart from a much larger clone, this may be a read error. The V call is TRBV5-4, the J call TRBJ1-2, with a weak D call TRBD1 (5 bases). Germline V CDR1 and CDR2: SGHNT, YYREEE (reference sequence). This CDR3 contains 13 residues. CDR3 nucleotide sequence: TGTACCAGCAGCTTGGGGACGGCCTATGGCTACACCTTC. Translating it yields CTSSLGTAYGYTF.

As to this clonotype: One end of the junction does not line up with germline, which may come from a read error. This chain connects TRBV20-1 to TRBJ2-4; 7 nucleotides align to TRBD1. The CDR3 contains 19 residues. Germline V CDR1 and CDR2: DFQATT, SNEGSKA (reference sequence). For the CDR3, the DNA is TGCAGTGATAGAATAGCAGGGCGATACGACAGGGACGAAATGAACATTCAGTACTTC. This codes for CSDRIAGRYDRDEMNIQYF.

The J gene is TRBJ1-1, the V gene TRBV19; tentatively, D is TRBD1 (6 bases). CDR3 length: 14 amino acids. With 6 bases removed from V and 1 base from J, the gap between germline ends came to 12 bases. CDR1 is LNHDA, CDR2 SQIVND, per germline (reference sequence). The CDR3 is CASRKDRQNTEAFF. The CDR3 DNA reads TGTGCCAGTAGGAAAGACAGGCAGAACACTGAAGCTTTCTTT.

V and J are TRBV6-5 and TRBJ1-5; no firm D call. From germline, CDR1 is MNHEY and CDR2 SVGAGI. V lost 7 bases to trimming and J lost 3 bases, with 16 bases between them. There are 15 residues in the CDR3. The CDR3 sequence is CASKSRRLANQPQHF. The DNA of the CDR3 is TGTGCCAGCAAGAGTAGGCGGCTTGCCAATCAGCCCCAGCATTTT.

This clonotype was counted many times. The CDR3 DNA follows: TGTGCCACCAGTGATGGCGGGAGAGAGACCCAGTACTTC. This translates into CATSDGGRETQYF. V gene TRBV24-1 combines with J gene TRBJ2-5; TRBD2 matches at 7 bases. Germline V gene sequence: CDR1 KGHDR, CDR2 SFDVKD. The CDR3 contains 13 residues. After removal of 3 bases from V and 4 bases from J, the junction contained 1 base not matched to a gene.

A remark on this clonotype: Possible read error: a much larger clone is one base away. The V gene is TRBV30, the J gene TRBJ2-7; possible D gene TRBD2, 6 bases. CDR3 length: 14 amino acids. Trimming took off 4 bases at V and 4 bases at J, with 17 bases between the two ends. Germline V lookup: CDR1 GTSNPN, CDR2 SVGIG (reference sequence). This CDR3 reads CAWNRGHGGYEQYF. CDR3 nucleotide sequence: TGTGCCTGGAACAGAGGACATGGAGGGTACGAGCAGTACTTC.

With regard to this clonotype: The junction departs from the called germline gene at one end, perhaps through a read error. The chain recombines TRBV20-1 with TRBJ2-5; D not certain. The CDR3 is 14 amino acids. Germline-derived CDR1 and CDR2 are DFQATT and SNEGSKA (reference sequence). CDR3 DNA: TGCAGAGCTAGAGATCTGGGGTATGGAGAGACCCAGTATTTC. The encoded protein is CRARDLGYGETQYF.

This rearrangement joins TRBV10-2 to TRBJ2-1, with TRBD1 as a possible D gene (6 bases). The CDR3 is 12 amino acids. V was trimmed by 10 bases and J by 7 bases, leaving 14 bases between them. The germline V gene has CDR1 WSHSY and CDR2 SAAADI. CDR3 loop: CATSTGANEQFF. In nucleotides, the CDR3 is TGCGCCACATCGACAGGTGCGAATGAGCAGTTCTTC.

For this clonotype: The junction differs from germline at one of its ends, possibly a read error. The rearrangement joins TRBV6-5 to TRBJ1-2; D is perhaps TRBD1 (5 bases). Germline lookup yields CDR1 MNHEY and CDR2 SVGAGI. This CDR3 has 13 residues. DNA of the CDR3: TGTGCCAGCAGTTACTTTGCGGGGGAATGCTACATCTTC. Translation: CASSYFAGECYIF.

The chain carries TRBV28 and TRBJ1-2, with D possibly matching TRBD1 (6 bases). The germline V gene encodes CDR1 MDHEN and CDR2 SYDVKM. Trimming removed 9 bases from V and 4 bases from J, with 15 bases in between. The CDR3 covers 13 residues. The CDR3 sequence: CASSSGQIYGYTF. DNA for the CDR3: TGTGCCAGTAGCTCAGGACAGATCTATGGCTACACCTTC.

The chain carries TRBV29-1 and TRBJ2-4, with a tentative D call TRBD2 (6 bases). The CDR3 sequence is 13 residues long. The V and J ends lost 4 bases and 6 bases respectively, with 13 bases between them. Germline-derived CDR1 and CDR2 are SQVTM and ANQGSEA. CDR3 DNA: TGCAGCGTTGTGGTCGAGGAGGGAAACATTCAGTACTTC. Translating it yields CSVVVEEGNIQYF.

This clonotype was observed many times. The chain has TRBV29-1 and TRBJ1-1, with D uncertain. CDR3 size: 12 residues. Germline V gives CDR1 SQVTM, CDR2 ANQGSEA. V lost 7 bases, J lost 1 base, and 10 bases lay in between. The CDR3 sequence: CSATTANTEAFF. The CDR3 DNA sequence: TGCAGCGCAACCACAGCGAACACTGAAGCTTTCTTT.

A word on this clonotype: Mismatch with germline at one junction end may stem from a read error. J is TRBJ2-7 and V is TRBV29-1; D perhaps matches TRBD1 (5 bases). In germline, CDR1 is SQVTM, CDR2 ANQGSEA. CDR3 size: 12 residues. CDR3 in amino acids: CSVLGLHYKQYF. The CDR3 nucleotides are TGCAGCGTTCTGGGGCTACACTACAAGCAGTACTTC.

Of note for this clonotype: One junction end does not reproduce the germline sequence, and a read error may be involved. The V and J genes are TRBV12-3 or TRBV12-4 and TRBJ1-5, with D unresolved. There are 12 residues in the CDR3. For the CDR3, the DNA is TGTGCGAGCACCCGACCTAATCAGCCCCCGCATTTT. Translating it yields CASTRPNQPPHF.

This clonotype has at least ten counts. The V gene is TRBV20-1, the J gene TRBJ2-2, with a tentative D call TRBD1 (7 bases). Germline CDR1 DFQATT, CDR2 SNEGSKA (reference sequence). This CDR3 has 15 residues. V lost 2 bases, J lost 0 bases, and 10 bases lay in between. CDR3 sequence (DNA): TGCAGTGCTAGAACAGGGGAGGCGAACACCGGGGAGCTGTTTTTT. Its protein product is CSARTGEANTGELFF.

Notes on this clonotype: A much larger clone lies one base from this, so it may be a read error. The J gene is TRBJ1-1, the V gene TRBV5-1; D remains unclear. There are 14 residues in the CDR3. Germline V gene data show CDR1 as SGHRS and CDR2 as YFSETQ. The CDR3 nucleotides are TGCGTCAGCAGCTTGGAGCTACCGAACACTGAAGCTTTCTTT. Protein: CVSSLELPNTEAFF.

The chain uses TRBV4-1 and TRBJ1-1, with D maybe TRBD1 (5 bases). The CDR3 is 17 amino acids. Germline V lookup: CDR1 MGHRA, CDR2 YSYEKL. Trimming removed 4 bases from V and 8 bases from J, with 26 bases in between. The CDR3: CASSPDRFFGQGTEAFF. In DNA form, the CDR3 reads TGCGCCAGCAGCCCAGATCGTTTTTTTGGGCAGGGAACGGAAGCTTTCTTT.

J is TRBJ2-2 and V is TRBV6-2 or TRBV6-3; maybe TRBD1 (5 bases). Per germline, CDR1 MNHEY and CDR2 SVGEGT. The CDR3 has 14 amino acids. Trimming shortened V by 6 bases and J by 3 bases, and 11 bases separated the two germline ends. This chain's CDR3 is CASSEGQHTGELFF. The CDR3 DNA sequence: TGTGCCAGCAGCGAAGGACAACACACCGGGGAGCTGTTTTTT.

This clonotype has ten or more counts. The rearrangement links TRBV5-8 to TRBJ2-2, with 10 bases fitting TRBD1. Germline trimming cut 5 bases from V and 5 bases from J; bases unmatched to any gene: 18. Per germline, CDR1 SGHTS and CDR2 YDEGEE. This CDR3 comprises 19 residues. CDR3 in amino acids: CASRKGIRSGQGFTGELFF. In nucleotides, the CDR3 is TGTGCCAGCAGAAAAGGCATCCGCTCGGGACAGGGGTTTACCGGGGAGCTGTTTTTT. The full variable domain, with the rest looked up from reference TRBV5-8 and TRBJ2-2, is EAGVTQSPTHLIKTRGQQATLRCSPISGHTSVYWYQQALGLGLQFLLWYDEGEERNRGNFPPRFSGRQFPNYSSELNVNALELEDSALYLCASRKGIRSGQGFTGELFFGEGSRLTVL.

A word on this clonotype: The junction and the germline gene differ at one end; a read error may be behind it. CDR3 amino acids: CASSLVGSRSGEQYF. The CDR3, as DNA: TGTGCCAGCAGCTTGGTGGGCAGCAGGAGTGGCGAGCAGTACTTT. The chain links TRBV5-5 to TRBJ2-7; D is ambiguous. Looked up from germline, CDR1 is SGHKS and CDR2 is YYEKEE (reference sequence). This CDR3 is 15 amino acids long.